This T cell receptor beta chain emerged from a study of cytomegalovirus exposure and HLA in healthy donors. PCR amplification relied on 60 Vbeta primers (plus 13 Jbeta primers). Assay: immunoSEQ multiplex PCR; the TCRdb copy retains only in-frame clones and omits some. The table includes under 150,000 clones, just over 70% detected once. This CDR3 is built from 14 residues. V was clipped by 5 bases and J by 7 bases, with 17 bases between them. Per germline, CDR1 SQVTM and CDR2 ANQGSEA. The clonotype was recovered from a woman between 55 and 75 years old in good health and CMV-seropositive. The sequenced sample was PBMCs. V usage is TRBV29-1 and J usage is TRBJ2-2; D is possibly TRBD1 (6 bases). CDR3: CSVSGAPWGGELFF. The CDR3 nucleotides read TGCAGCGTTTCAGGGGCTCCCTGGGGCGGGGAGCTGTTTTTT.